The entry below describes one TCR beta chain. This specimen comes from a study of Ad26.COV2.S vaccination and SARS-CoV-2 variants. Treatment defined: around 19 received Ad26.COV2.S at low or high dose, single or two shots; about 5 received placebo; per-sample allocation not given. Material that was analyzed had been drawn on day 63 after the first vaccine or placebo injection. Measured with immunoSEQ multiplex PCR; TCRdb has only the in-frame clones, and not every one. Of hundreds of thousands of clones listed, approximately 88% are singletons. The ends lost 4 bases at V and 6 bases at J; junction bases unmatched: 4. There are 13 residues in the CDR3. CDR1 and CDR2 (germline): SNHLY, FYNNEI.

The rearrangement joins TRBV2 to TRBJ2-7; 9 nucleotides agree with TRBD2. Sequences were derived from peripheral blood, sampled in a trial of Ad26.COV2.S vaccine versus placebo. This receptor was taken from a person aged 18-60 years who received the Ad26.COV2.S COVID-19 vaccine or a placebo. In DNA form, the CDR3 reads TGTGCCAGCAGTGTGAGTAGCGGGAGCGAGCAGTACTTC. Its translation is CASSVSSGSEQYF.